Listed here are 32 T cell receptor beta chains from one sample, sequenced in a study of blood T cell repertoires in COVID-19. The protocol was immunoSEQ multiplex PCR, while the TCRdb copy is restricted to in-frame clones and leaves out a portion. The repertoire holds around 80,000 clones, with roughly 86% as singletons. The sequenced sample consisted of peripheral blood. These TCRs come from a man in his sixties with acute or convalescent COVID-19.

This clone was seen a few times. The genes are TRBV15 and TRBJ2-5; D possibly corresponds to TRBD1 (5 bases). CDR1 is LNHNV and CDR2 is YYDKDF in the germline V gene (reference sequence). Trimming removed 0 bases at V and 4 bases at J, with 15 bases between. The CDR3 has 16 amino acids. CDR3 sequence (DNA): TGTGCCACCAGCAGAGAGGGGCAGCAGGTAGGAGAGACCCAGTACTTC. The encoded protein is CATSREGQQVGETQYF.

This clone showed up just once. The chain carries TRBV7-9 and TRBJ2-2; D possibly corresponds to TRBD2 (6 bases). Germline V gene sequence: CDR1 SEHNR, CDR2 FQNEAQ (reference sequence). Trimming took 5 bases from V and 4 from J, leaving 17 bases between them. The length of the CDR3 is 16 residues. The CDR3: CASSISSAGRTGELFF. CDR3 in DNA: TGTGCCAGCAGCATATCCTCCGCGGGACGCACCGGGGAGCTGTTTTTT.

The gene calls are TRBV27 and TRBJ2-2, with 9 bases that match TRBD1. CDR3 length: 15 residues. The trim removed 8 bases at V and 7 bases at J, leaving 11 bases unmatched. CDR1 and CDR2 (germline): MNHEY, SMNVEV (reference sequence). CDR3 sequence reads: CASGPTGGFGGELFF. CDR3 nucleotide sequence: TGTGCCAGCGGCCCAACAGGGGGCTTCGGCGGGGAGCTGTTTTTT.

The rearrangement uses TRBV5-4 and TRBJ1-2; 7 positions match TRBD1. Trimming at V came to 4 bases and at J to 6 bases, leaving 3 bases not matched to a gene. This CDR3 is built from 12 residues. The V gene's germline CDR1 is SGHNT and CDR2 YYREEE (reference sequence). The CDR3 DNA follows: TGTGCCAGCAGCGCGGACAGGAATGGCTACACCTTC. It encodes CASSADRNGYTF.

CDR3 nucleotide sequence: TGTGCTGCAAAGGGAGTGAATACGCAGTATTTT. Amino acids: CAAKGVNTQYF. The V gene is TRBV9, the J gene TRBJ2-3, with D maybe TRBD2 (5 bases). The CDR3 has 11 residues. Germline V gene data show CDR1 as SGDLS and CDR2 as YYNGEE.

The chain links TRBV5-6 to TRBJ2-1; the D gene is possibly TRBD1 (6 bases). Trimming cost V 0 bases and J 5 bases, with 12 bases left between them. The CDR3 consists of 15 residues. CDR1 is SGHDT, CDR2 YYEEEE, per germline. The CDR3 protein is CASSLGGGKDNEQFF. In DNA form, the CDR3 reads TGTGCCAGCAGCTTGGGAGGGGGAAAGGACAATGAGCAGTTCTTC.

The genes are TRBV12-3 or TRBV12-4 and TRBJ1-2; a possible D gene is TRBD1 (5 bases). The CDR3 is made up of 13 amino acids. The V end was cut by 4 bases, the J end by 8 bases, with 14 bases between. The CDR3: CASSSQVSGGYTF. The DNA for the CDR3 is TGTGCCAGCAGTTCACAGGTTTCGGGCGGCTACACCTTC.

This clone was counted a few times. The gene calls are TRBV5-6 and TRBJ2-7, with D unresolved. This CDR3 contains 13 residues. The germline gives CDR1 SGHDT, CDR2 YYEEEE. V lost 6 bases, J lost 1 base, and 11 bases lay in between. The CDR3 DNA follows: TGTGCCAGCACCTTCCGCAGTTCCTACGAGCAGTACTTC. Amino acid sequence: CASTFRSSYEQYF.

The chain combines TRBV3-1 (or the pseudogene TRBV3-2) with TRBJ1-1, with a tentative D call TRBD1 (5 bases). CDR3 length: 12 residues. V gave up 2 bases and J gave up 10 bases, with 11 bases separating them. Germline CDR1 is LGHDT and CDR2 is YNNKEL (reference sequence). The CDR3 loop is CASSQSVGGAFF. The CDR3 region has the DNA TGTGCCAGCAGCCAATCGGTGGGGGGAGCTTTCTTT.

V gene TRBV6-6 combines with J gene TRBJ2-2, with 7 bases matching TRBD1. This CDR3 has 15 residues. The V and J ends lost 7 bases and 0 bases, in that order; junction bases with no gene match: 5. The germline V gene has CDR1 MNHNY and CDR2 SVGAGI (reference sequence). The CDR3 loop is CASTKDRPNTGELFF. The CDR3 DNA reads as TGTGCCAGCACCAAGGACAGGCCGAACACCGGGGAGCTGTTTTTT.

The chain has TRBV6-5 and TRBJ1-4, with D perhaps TRBD1 (6 bases). Trimming removed 6 bases at V and 5 bases at J, with 7 bases between. The CDR3 length is 12 residues. Germline loops: CDR1 MNHEY, CDR2 SVGAGI. CDR3 loop: CASRQGNEKLFF. Here the CDR3 DNA reads TGTGCCAGCAGGCAGGGGAATGAAAAACTGTTTTTT.

Regarding this clone: Other DNA sequences in this specimen translate into the identical CDR3. V and J are TRBV14 and TRBJ2-1, with D maybe TRBD1 (6 bases). The CDR3 sequence is 17 residues long. In germline, CDR1 is SGHDN, CDR2 FVKESK. Trimming pared 5 bases from V and 0 bases from J, leaving 17 bases between. The CDR3 loop reads CASSTHRAFSSYNEQFF. The CDR3 DNA reads as TGTGCCAGCAGCACTCACAGGGCTTTCAGCTCCTACAATGAGCAGTTCTTC.

This clone was observed a few times. The chain is built from TRBV7-9 and TRBJ1-5; D gene uncertain. The ends were cut back, 1 base at V and 5 bases at J, with 12 bases in the middle. Germline CDR1 is SEHNR and CDR2 is FQNEAQ (reference sequence). CDR3 length: 15 residues. The CDR3 reads CASSLGSGYDQPQHF. CDR3 sequence (DNA): TGTGCCAGCAGCTTAGGGTCAGGTTATGATCAGCCCCAGCATTTT. The variable domain in full, completed from reference TRBV7-9 and TRBJ1-5, reads DTGVSQNPRHKITKRGQNVTFRCDPISEHNRLYWYRQTLGQGPEFLTYFQNEAQLEKSRLLSDRFSAERPKGSFSTLEIQRTEQGDSAMYLCASSLGSGYDQPQHFGDGTRLSIL.

The genes are TRBV28 and TRBJ1-5; tentative D call: TRBD1 (5 bases). Trimming removed 5 bases at V and 5 bases at J, with 16 bases between. CDR1 is MDHEN, CDR2 SYDVKM, per germline. This CDR3 is built from 15 residues. CDR3 sequence reads: CASSPFSGGDQPQHF. CDR3 bases: TGTGCCAGCAGTCCTTTCTCGGGGGGGGATCAGCCCCAGCATTTT.

This chain joins TRBV10-2 and TRBJ1-5, with 10 bases identical to TRBD1. The V and J ends lost 7 bases and 2 bases, in that order; junction bases with no gene match: 2. Per the germline V gene, CDR1 is WSHSY and CDR2 is SAAADI. The CDR3 is made up of 14 amino acids. For the CDR3, the DNA is TGCGCCAGCATGACAGGGGGCGGCAATCAGCCCCAGCATTTT. It yields the protein CASMTGGGNQPQHF.

J is TRBJ2-7 and V is TRBV29-1, with TRBD1 matching over 9 bases. The CDR3 contains 15 residues. J lost 5 bases, V lost 4 bases, and 12 bases had no gene match. The germline V gene encodes CDR1 SQVTM and CDR2 ANQGSEA. The CDR3 here is CSVVATWGQGNEQYF. The CDR3 nucleotides are TGCAGCGTTGTAGCGACGTGGGGACAGGGAAACGAGCAGTACTTC.

This sequence joins TRBV18 and TRBJ1-2; D perhaps matches TRBD1 (5 bases). The ends were cut back, 2 bases at V and 8 bases at J, with 12 bases in the middle. The CDR3 contains 13 residues. Germline V gives CDR1 KGHSH, CDR2 LQKENI. CDR3 coding DNA: TGTGCCAGCTCACCATCCCCCAGGGAAGGCTACACCTTC. It is translated as CASSPSPREGYTF.

The chain carries TRBV16 and TRBJ1-5, with 7 bases matching TRBD1. Unmatched junction bases numbered 5, after V lost 2 bases and J lost 4 bases. Germline CDR1 is KGHSY and CDR2 is FQNENV. The CDR3 runs 15 residues. CDR3 nucleotides: TGTGCCAGCAGCCAACAACCACAGGGGAATCAGCCCCAGCATTTT. Translation: CASSQQPQGNQPQHF. The entire variable domain, with the rest obtained from reference TRBV16 and TRBJ1-5, is as follows: GEEVAQTPKHLVRGEGQKAKLYCAPIKGHSYVFWYQQVLKNEFKFLISFQNENVFDETGMPKERFSAKCLPNSPCSLEIQATKLEDSAVYFCASSQQPQGNQPQHFGDGTRLSIL.

For this clone: This sample includes further DNA sequences coding for the same CDR3. The CDR3 reads CASSLERANEKLFF. CDR3 nucleotide sequence: TGTGCCAGCAGCTTAGAGAGGGCTAATGAAAAACTGTTTTTT. V usage is TRBV7-9 and J usage is TRBJ1-4; D is undetermined. This CDR3 contains 14 residues. The V end lost 1 base, the J end lost 3 bases, and 6 bases lay between the germline ends. Germline CDR1 reads SEHNR; CDR2 reads FQNEAQ (reference sequence).

Only a few counts were recorded for this clone. The CDR3 protein is CASSRGVYNEQFF. The CDR3 coding sequence is TGCGCCAGCAGCCGTGGAGTTTACAATGAGCAGTTCTTC. V gene TRBV5-1 combines with J gene TRBJ2-1; no clear D. The V end lost 4 bases, the J end lost 4 bases, and 9 bases lay between the germline ends. The CDR3 covers 13 residues. Germline loops: CDR1 SGHRS, CDR2 YFSETQ.

The chain carries TRBV24-1 and TRBJ2-5; 10 nucleotides align to TRBD2. The CDR3 totals 16 residues. The V and J ends lost 4 bases and 4 bases, in that order; junction bases with no gene match: 8. From germline, CDR1 is KGHDR and CDR2 SFDVKD. The CDR3 loop is CATSEWLAGVGETQYF. CDR3 nucleotide sequence: TGTGCCACCAGTGAGTGGCTAGCGGGAGTGGGAGAGACCCAGTACTTC.

The chain uses TRBV14 and TRBJ2-7; 15 bases map to TRBD2. This CDR3 spans 16 amino acids. V dropped 4 bases and J dropped 6; count of bases not matched to a gene: 7. Looked up from germline, CDR1 is SGHDN and CDR2 is FVKESK. Here the CDR3 reads CASSLPGLAGGSEQYF. For the CDR3, the DNA is TGTGCCAGCAGCCTTCCGGGACTAGCGGGGGGCTCCGAGCAGTACTTC.

CDR3 protein: CASLINSYEQYF. Written as DNA, the CDR3 is TGTGCCAGCCTGATAAACAGCTACGAGCAGTACTTC. J is TRBJ2-7 and V is TRBV19; D uncertain. This CDR3 region has 12 residues. Germline V gene lookup returns CDR1 LNHDA and CDR2 SQIVND (reference sequence). V dropped 9 bases and J dropped 3 bases, with 12 bases sitting between them.

The chain couples TRBV6-2 or TRBV6-3 to TRBJ2-2; D unclear. Germline V gives CDR1 MNHEY, CDR2 SVGEGT. V lost 3 bases and J lost 6, with 8 bases in between. The CDR3 runs to 13 residues. CDR3 coding DNA: TGTGCCAGCAGTTATTACTTCTCCGGGGAGCTGTTTTTT. Amino acids: CASSYYFSGELFF.

This CDR3 is CASSEVLGQAYEQYF. The CDR3 DNA sequence: TGTGCCAGTAGTGAGGTCTTGGGGCAGGCCTACGAGCAGTACTTC. This chain links TRBV19 with TRBJ2-7; TRBD1 might be the D (5 bases). The V and J ends lost 5 bases and 2 bases respectively, with 16 bases between them. Germline loops: CDR1 LNHDA, CDR2 SQIVND (reference sequence). The CDR3 contains 15 residues.

This sequence joins TRBV28 and TRBJ2-7, with 7 positions matching TRBD1. This CDR3 region has 14 residues. V dropped 2 bases and J dropped 3; count of bases not matched to a gene: 4. CDR1 MDHEN and CDR2 SYDVKM come from the germline V gene. The CDR3 sequence is CASSLVGGLYEQYF. The CDR3 nucleotides read TGTGCCAGCAGTTTAGTAGGGGGCCTCTACGAGCAGTACTTC.

This chain uses TRBV12-3 or TRBV12-4 with TRBJ2-7; a weak D match, TRBD1 (5 bases). CDR3 length: 13 residues. Trimming shortened V by 3 bases and J by 6 bases, and 12 bases separated the two germline ends. The CDR3 bases are TGTGCCAGCAGTTTTCAGGGCCATAGCGAGCAGTACTTC. Its protein is CASSFQGHSEQYF.

This rearrangement joins TRBV6-5 to TRBJ2-3; unclear D gene. Germline lookup yields CDR1 MNHEY and CDR2 SVGAGI. Trimming cost V 8 bases and J 5 bases, with 5 bases left between them. This CDR3 spans 10 amino acids. The CDR3 region is CASSRDTQYF. DNA of the CDR3: TGTGCCAGCTCCCGAGATACGCAGTATTTT.

The rearrangement links TRBV4-3 to TRBJ2-3; the D gene is possibly TRBD2 (5 bases). This CDR3 has 15 residues. V lost 8 bases to trimming and J lost 2 bases, with 17 bases between them. Germline V gene lookup returns CDR1 LGHNA and CDR2 YSLEER. In DNA, the CDR3 is TGCGCCAGCGGCTCGCGGGCGGCTTTCACAGATACGCAGTATTTT. Translating it yields CASGSRAAFTDTQYF.

The chain joins TRBV10-2 to TRBJ2-1; D ambiguous. From germline, CDR1 is WSHSY and CDR2 SAAADI. The CDR3 runs 12 residues. V lost 8 bases to trimming and J lost 5 bases, with 10 bases between them. CDR3 protein: CASRLSNNEQFF. The CDR3 DNA sequence: TGCGCCAGCCGACTCTCTAACAATGAGCAGTTCTTC.

The rearrangement joins TRBV19 to TRBJ2-5, with 8 bases identical to TRBD1. Germline V CDR1 and CDR2: LNHDA, SQIVND (reference sequence). This CDR3 contains 15 residues. The J segment lost 5 bases and the V segment lost 0 bases, leaving 5 bases of the junction unmatched. For the CDR3, the DNA is TGTGCCAGTAGTATAGATCGCCAGGGGGCCGAGACCCAGTACTTC. It codes for CASSIDRQGAETQYF.

The rearrangement uses TRBV5-1 and TRBJ1-2; TRBD1 might be the D (6 bases). The germline V gene has CDR1 SGHRS and CDR2 YFSETQ. The CDR3 consists of 14 residues. The V end was cut by 6 bases, the J end by 1 base, with 13 bases between. CDR3 amino acids: CASKLTGYNYGYTF. The CDR3 nucleotides read TGCGCCAGCAAACTGACAGGTTATAACTATGGCTACACCTTC. The entire variable domain, with the rest obtained from reference TRBV5-1 and TRBJ1-2, is as follows: KAGVTQTPRYLIKTRGQQVTLSCSPISGHRSVSWYQQTPGQGLQFLFEYFSETQRNKGNFPGRFSGRQFSNSRSEMNVSTLELGDSALYLCASKLTGYNYGYTFGSGTRLTVV.